The sequence of this T cell receptor (beta chain) was determined in a study of patients and donors after allogeneic stem cell transplantation. The germline CDR1 and CDR2 sequences are SGHTA and FQGNSA. Trimming cost V 5 bases and J 2 bases, with 12 bases left between them. The CDR3 loop spans 14 amino acids. TCRdb independently ran MiXCR on the RT-PCR reads; one entry per CDR3 protein. The profile covers 16,000 or so distinct CDR3 sequences, with approximately 30% appearing a single time and 36% taken by the ten largest. Material for sequencing was blood, either unsorted or a sorted T cell fraction (not recorded which). The TCR originated in a human donor who was either an allogeneic HSCT recipient or a stem cell or donor lymphocyte infusion donor (not recorded which). It is not recorded whose cells these are; they may come from a transplant donor. The chain recombines TRBV7-2 with TRBJ1-1; D gene uncertain. CDR3 in DNA: TGTGCCAGCAGCCTAGGGTTGTCCAACACTGAAGCTTTCTTT. Amino acids: CASSLGLSNTEAFF.